This entry is about one T cell receptor (beta chain). The data belong to a study of blood T cell repertoires in COVID-19. On the study more broadly: Collection of acute and convalescent COVID-19 samples took place in the United States, Italy and Spain. PBMCs, B-cell-depleted T cells, or T cells were the source of the cDNA or gDNA that made up the material.

In the source study's methods: How many nucleated cells were present was estimated from reference gene primer amplification. The table came from immunoSEQ multiplex PCR; TCRdb's copy has only in-frame clones and leaves some out. From that table come the V and J calls and clone size; the DNA was used to work out D and trimming. The repertoire holds 65,000 to 95,000 clones, about 80% seen once, with 9.5% to 15% in the top ten. Germline lookup yields CDR1 SGHNT and CDR2 YENEEA. V trimming: 2 bases; J trimming: 10 bases; junction bases outside the gene matches: 4. The CDR3 runs to 13 residues. The chain recombines TRBV11-3 with TRBJ2-1; TRBD2 matches at 8 bases. The TCR comes from a middle-aged woman with active or convalescent COVID-19. Input material: peripheral blood. The CDR3 DNA follows: TGTGCCAGCAGCTTATGGCGGGAGGTCGAGCAGTTCTTC. Translation gives CASSLWREVEQFF.